Each of the 5 T cell receptor beta chains below was sequenced from the same sample in a study of T cell clonality in common variable immunodeficiency. Clones were read by immunoSEQ multiplex PCR, and TCRdb kept only the in-frame ones, dropping some. Observed in the sample are roughly 42,000 clones, none of them singletons. Sequencing was done on a sample of peripheral blood mononuclear cells. Receptors were obtained from a person between 18 and 75 years old in good health.

Concerning this clone itself: The CDR3 end is not reached by the read, which stops 3 residues before it; the germline J gene fills it in. The chain uses TRBV30 and TRBJ1-2; 10 bases map to TRBD1. From germline, CDR1 is GTSNPN and CDR2 SVGIG (reference sequence). The CDR3 runs 16 residues. Trimming took 0 bases from V and 4 from J; bases not matched to a gene: 8. The CDR3 protein is CAWSVVRTGGAYGYTF. The sequenced part of the CDR3 DNA is TGTGCCTGGAGTGTAGTCCGGACAGGGGGAGCCTATGGC.

In this sample, this clone turned up a few times. The sequenced fragment ends 3 residues before the CDR3 boundary, so the rest is inferred from the germline J gene. The chain uses TRBV20-1 and TRBJ2-7; D gene unclear. The CDR3 runs 11 residues. Germline assignment: CDR1 DFQATT and CDR2 SNEGSKA (reference sequence). V gave up 3 bases and J gave up 1 base, with 4 bases separating them. Incomplete CDR3 DNA: TGCAGTGCTAGGCGGTCCTACGAG. Translating gives CSARRSYE. In full, the CDR3 is CSARRSYEQYF.

This clone was seen many times. CDR3 DNA (partial): TGTGCCACCTACAGGGTGTGGGGC. It codes for CATYRVWG. The whole CDR3 protein is CATYRVWGYTF. The chain employs TRBV2 and TRBJ1-2; D possibly corresponds to TRBD1 (6 bases). The read ends 3 residues before the CDR3 terminus; that terminus is restored from the germline J gene. The CDR3 runs to 11 residues. The V gene's germline CDR1 is SNHLY and CDR2 FYNNEI.

This clone has a count of ten or more. The read finishes 3 residues shy of the CDR3 end, and the germline J gene is used to complete it. This chain connects TRBV4-1 to TRBJ2-7; D unclear. Germline V gene data show CDR1 as MGHRA and CDR2 as YSYEKL. The V and J ends lost 0 bases and 1 base respectively, with 13 bases between them. The CDR3 covers 16 residues. The sequenced part of the CDR3 DNA is TGCGCCAGCAGCCAAGATTCCCGTAGCCCTTCCTACGAG. Its protein is CASSQDSRSPSYE. The full CDR3 protein is CASSQDSRSPSYEQYF.

The sample holds many counts of this clone. The CDR3 end is not reached by the read, which stops 3 residues before it; the germline J gene fills it in. The rearrangement uses TRBV2 and TRBJ1-1, with 8 positions matching TRBD1. V shed 7 bases, J shed 0 bases, and the junction held 4 bases outside the gene matches. The CDR3 spans 14 residues. CDR1 and CDR2 (germline): SNHLY, FYNNEI. Here the CDR3 reads CASNEQGVNTEAFF. CDR3 DNA (partial): TGTGCCAGCAACGAACAGGGGGTGAACACTGAA. Full variable domain (rest looked up from reference TRBV2 and TRBJ1-1): EPEVTQTPSHQVTQMGQEVILRCVPISNHLYFYWYRQILGQKVEFLVSFYNNEISEKSEIFDDQFSVERPDGSNFTLKIRSTKLEDSAMYFCASNEQGVNTEAFFGQGTRLTVV.